The TCR beta chain described here comes from a study of Ad26.COV2.S vaccination and SARS-CoV-2 variants. Germline values: CDR1 MDHEN, CDR2 SYDVKM. The CDR3 contains 13 residues. V gave up 3 bases and J gave up 0 bases, with 5 bases separating them. Study-level points and caveats: Responses of spike-specific T cells (both CD8+ and CD4+) reportedly showed substantial breadth after vaccination. Possibly, TCR breadth and depth analyses underestimated total T cell responses.

This clone was found once. The antigen is undetermined. Some clones are missing from TCRdb's copy, which holds only in-frame ones; the method was immunoSEQ multiplex PCR. This table holds some 390,000 clones, around nine tenths found once. Specified treatment: around 19 received Ad26.COV2.S at low or high dose, single or two shots; roughly 5 received placebo; per-sample allocation not given. After the first vaccine or placebo injection, samples were drawn on day 63. This Boston cohort included adults aged 18-55 years. Material: peripheral blood, obtained in a trial of Ad26.COV2.S vaccine versus placebo. The TCR was taken from a person between 18 and 65 years old who received the Ad26.COV2.S COVID-19 vaccine or a placebo. This chain joins TRBV28 and TRBJ1-1; D unresolved. CDR3: CASSLNMNTEAFF. CDR3 nucleotides: TGTGCCAGCAGTTTGAACATGAACACTGAAGCTTTCTTT.